What follows describes a single T cell receptor beta chain. These data are taken from a study of blood T cell repertoires in COVID-19. At the level of the study: The United States, Italy and Spain supplied acute and convalescent COVID-19 samples.

In the study's own analysis: Estimation of nucleated cell counts was performed using reference gene primer amplification. Assay: immunoSEQ multiplex PCR; the TCRdb copy retains only in-frame clones and omits some. V and J calls plus clone size are reproduced from that table; the DNA served to infer D and trimming. Of approximately 200,000 clones listed, approximately 90% are singletons. The CDR3 runs to 13 residues. Germline V gene sequence: CDR1 SGHTA, CDR2 FQGTGA. Trimming left V 2 bases short and J 6 bases short, with 7 bases between. Cohorts were assigned according to the clinical history that participants reported.

The receptor's source is a man aged 30 to 45 who had recovered from COVID-19. Sequences were obtained from PBMCs or T cells enriched from blood (not recorded which). The rearrangement joins TRBV7-3 to TRBJ2-2, with D unclear. This CDR3 reads CASSLSSAGELFF. CDR3 nucleotides: TGTGCCAGCAGCTTATCTTCGGCCGGGGAGCTGTTTTTT.